Below, one T cell receptor beta chain is given with its context. These data are taken from a study of T cell changes during pregnancy in multiple sclerosis. The germline CDR1 and CDR2 sequences are MNHEY and SMNVEV (reference sequence). V lost 3 bases to trimming and J lost 5 bases; unmatched junction nucleotides: 5. The CDR3 loop spans 15 amino acids. Assay: immunoSEQ multiplex PCR; the TCRdb copy retains only in-frame clones and omits some. The sample gives about 51,000 clones, approximately 90% of which show up once; roughly 3% is in the top ten. Material: CD8+ T cells from peripheral blood mononuclear cells, obtained in the second trimester of pregnancy. The rearrangement uses TRBV27 and TRBJ2-5; TRBD2 aligns across 11 bases. This TCR was sampled from a female donor with multiple sclerosis, enrolled in a pregnancy study. The CDR3 sequence: CASSFSGGAPETQYF. The CDR3 DNA is TGTGCCAGCAGTTTTAGCGGGGGGGCTCCCGAGACCCAGTACTTC.